This T cell receptor beta chain was obtained from a study of blood T cell repertoires in COVID-19. Study summary: Acute and convalescent COVID-19 specimens originated in the United States, Italy and Spain.

Here immunoSEQ multiplex PCR was the method, and the copy in TCRdb shows in-frame clones only, minus some. The top ten hold less than 1.5% of the sample, which has about 430,000 clones, around nine tenths seen once. Assignments of participants to cohorts depended upon their own reported clinical history. It was within 2 weeks before study entry that exposed participants met a COVID-19 case. V shed 6 bases and J shed 3 bases, with 9 bases lying between them. Per germline, CDR1 SGHTA and CDR2 FQGNSA. The CDR3 loop spans 12 amino acids. This sequence was found in a woman between 18 and 29 years old who had been exposed to COVID-19. Material: PBMCs or T cells enriched from blood (not recorded which). The V and J genes are TRBV7-2 and TRBJ2-7; D is ambiguous. The DNA of the CDR3 is TGTGCCAGCAGTAAAGTCAGCTACGAGCAGTACTTC. Protein product: CASSKVSYEQYF.